These T cell receptor beta chains were read from a single sample in a study of blood T cell repertoires in COVID-19. The table came from immunoSEQ multiplex PCR; TCRdb's copy has only in-frame clones and leaves some out. The sample has 30,000 to 40,000 clones, 80% to 90% seen once. Sequencing used peripheral blood. These receptors originate from a man in his sixties with active COVID-19. Both conserved end residues are part of each CDR3. The D gene is left open where the match is weak.

TRBJ2-2 | TRBD2 | TRBV27 | CASSSPGLAGVTGELFF
TRBJ2-1 | NA | TRBV15 | CATSRERDYEQFF
TRBJ2-5 | TRBD1 | TRBV29-1 | CSVEETGETQYF
TRBJ2-3 | TRBD2 | TRBV7-9 | CASSLGTSGATDTQYF
TRBJ2-7 | TRBD1 | TRBV19 | CASSIPGQGAREQYF
TRBJ2-3 | TRBD2 | TRBV5-1 | CASTFLAGEADTQYF
TRBJ2-7 | NA | TRBV2 | CASKFGRVDEQYF
TRBJ1-2 | NA | TRBV28 | CASSSLYGYTF
TRBJ1-1 | NA | TRBV28 | CASRQVRAFF
TRBJ2-5 | NA | TRBV6-2/TRBV6-3 | CASSYRSAEETQYF
TRBJ2-5 | TRBD2 | TRBV18 | CASSPPGTSYKETQYF
TRBJ1-6 | NA | TRBV9 | CASSPQSIGGNSPLHF
TRBJ2-7 | TRBD2 | TRBV3-1/TRBV3-2 | CASSPGGDKGNYEQYF
TRBJ2-2 | TRBD1 | TRBV2 | CASRPGQGNTGELFF
TRBJ2-3 | TRBD1 | TRBV10-3 | CAGRQGSTDTQYF
TRBJ2-1 | TRBD2 | TRBV7-9 | CASSLAGGYNEQFF